The rows below give T cell receptor beta chains drawn from one sample of a study of T cell responses to AZD1222 COVID-19 vaccine. TCRdb's table, derived via immunoSEQ multiplex PCR, lists solely in-frame clones and lacks some. Of approximately 43,000 clones listed, about 87% are singletons. Sample: peripheral blood, taken 28 days after the second AZD1222 dose. Every receptor here comes from an adult who received the AZD1222 COVID-19 vaccine. CDR3s include the opening cysteine and the closing phenylalanine or tryptophan. D genes are given only for firm matches. Clone size, where shown, is once, few, many, or a class for clones that have expanded.

TRBJ2-2,TRBV7-9,.,few,CASSLDGKSTGELFF,TGTGCCAGCAGCTTAGATGGGAAGAGCACCGGGGAGCTGTTTTTT
TRBJ2-7,TRBV9,TRBD2,.,CASSSTGTSGDEQYF,TGTGCCAGCAGCTCTACCGGGACTAGCGGTGACGAGCAGTACTTC
TRBJ1-4,TRBV19,.,.,CASSSGGIRGEKLFF,TGTGCCAGTAGTTCCGGCGGGATTCGGGGAGAAAAACTGTTTTTT
TRBJ2-6,TRBV7-9,TRBD1,.,CASSSTGPSGANVLTF,TGTGCCAGCAGCTCGACAGGGCCTTCTGGGGCCAACGTCCTGACTTTC
TRBJ2-2,TRBV7-8,TRBD1,.,CASSLKPGRQGKDGELFF,TGTGCCAGCAGCTTAAAGCCCGGACGACAGGGGAAAGACGGGGAGCTGTTTTTT
TRBJ2-5,TRBV24-1,.,.,CATSDSRGSRETQYF,TGTGCCACCAGTGATTCCCGGGGCTCGAGAGAGACCCAGTACTTC
TRBJ1-6,TRBV6-2/TRBV6-3,.,once,CASSWDRHSPLHF,TGTGCCAGCAGTTGGGACCGGCATTCACCCCTCCACTTT
TRBJ2-5,TRBV3-1/TRBV3-2,TRBD2,.,CASSRLAGSYQETQYF,TGTGCCAGCAGCCGCCTAGCGGGTTCGTACCAAGAGACCCAGTACTTC
TRBJ2-5,TRBV5-6,.,.,CASSSAGLSQETQYF,TGTGCCAGCAGCTCGGCGGGACTTTCACAAGAGACCCAGTACTTC
TRBJ1-2,TRBV6-2/TRBV6-3,.,few,CASSRLQGNYGYTF,TGTGCCAGCAGTCGTCTCCAGGGGAACTATGGCTACACCTTC
TRBJ2-1,TRBV7-3,TRBD1,.,CASSPTAGGYNSPSSYNEQFF,TGTGCCAGCAGCCCGACGGCAGGGGGCTATAATTCTCCGAGCTCCTACAATGAGCAGTTCTTC
TRBJ2-3,TRBV25-1,.,.,CASSELGGAADTQYF,TGTGCCAGCAGTGAATTAGGTGGAGCAGCAGATACGCAGTATTTT
TRBJ2-5,TRBV10-3,.,.,CAISESTGTLQETQYF,TGTGCCATCAGTGAGTCGACGGGGACCCTCCAAGAGACCCAGTACTTC
TRBJ1-2,TRBV5-1,TRBD1,.,CASSTPGQGPYGYTF,TGCGCCAGCAGCACCCCGGGACAGGGGCCTTATGGCTACACCTTC
TRBJ1-1,TRBV7-9,.,once,CASSLDRTGFASNTEAFF,TGTGCCAGCAGCTTAGACAGGACTGGATTTGCATCAAACACTGAAGCTTTCTTT
TRBJ2-3,TRBV5-6,TRBD1,.,CASSFGRGSTDTQYF,TGTGCCAGCAGCTTCGGCAGGGGGAGCACAGATACGCAGTATTTT
TRBJ1-2,TRBV5-6,TRBD1,once,CASSHGQGDGYTF,TGTGCCAGCAGCCATGGACAGGGGGATGGCTACACCTTC
TRBJ2-7,TRBV7-2,.,.,CASSFDSSYEQYF,TGTGCCAGCAGTTTCGACAGCTCCTACGAGCAGTACTTC
TRBJ2-3,TRBV7-2,.,.,CASSLGRPTDTQYF,TGTGCCAGCAGCTTGGGACGGCCCACAGATACGCAGTATTTT
TRBJ2-7,TRBV6-5,.,once,CASSSGGRQYF,TGTGCCAGCAGTTCGGGGGGCCGGCAGTACTTC
TRBJ2-5,TRBV2,.,.,CASTPEAETQYF,TGTGCCAGCACACCGGAGGCAGAGACCCAGTACTTC
TRBJ1-2,TRBV19,.,.,CASRIPGGNYGYTF,TGTGCCAGTAGGATTCCCGGCGGTAACTATGGCTACACCTTC
TRBJ1-1,TRBV19,TRBD1,.,CASSITGGVNTEAFF,TGTGCCAGTAGTATAACAGGGGGAGTTAACACTGAAGCTTTCTTT
TRBJ1-6,TRBV5-1,TRBD1,.,CASRPGQGGSPLHF,TGCGCCAGCAGGCCGGGACAGGGAGGGTCACCCCTCCACTTT
TRBJ2-3,TRBV30,.,.,CAWSVRRADTQYF,TGTGCCTGGAGTGTTCGTAGAGCAGATACGCAGTATTTT
TRBJ2-7,TRBV5-1,TRBD2,.,CASSLLSGGSYEQYF,TGCGCCAGCAGCTTGCTCAGCGGGGGCTCCTACGAGCAGTACTTC
TRBJ2-5,TRBV12-3/TRBV12-4,.,.,CASSSGSAQYF,TGTGCCAGCAGCTCCGGTTCGGCCCAGTACTTC
TRBJ1-4,TRBV2,.,.,CASSEVQTNEKLFF,TGTGCCAGCAGTGAAGTCCAAACTAATGAAAAACTGTTTTTT
TRBJ2-2,TRBV19,.,.,CASSTKEGFTGELFF,TGTGCCAGTAGCACCAAAGAAGGGTTCACCGGGGAGCTGTTTTTT
TRBJ2-2,TRBV20-1,TRBD1,.,CSASGTGGSGELFF,TGCAGTGCTAGTGGGACAGGGGGCTCCGGGGAGCTGTTTTTT
TRBJ1-3,TRBV19,.,.,CASSISTDSGNTIYF,TGTGCCAGTAGTATTTCAACGGACTCTGGAAACACCATATATTTT
TRBJ1-1,TRBV30,TRBD1,.,CAWRGTGGTEAFF,TGTGCCTGGAGGGGGACAGGGGGCACTGAAGCTTTCTTT
TRBJ2-5,TRBV5-1,TRBD2,once,CASSGGTSGGRSVETQYF,TGCGCCAGCAGCGGAGGGACTAGCGGGGGGAGGAGTGTAGAGACCCAGTACTTC
TRBJ2-1,TRBV7-2,TRBD2,.,CASSPRSGGDVDEQFF,TGTGCCAGCAGCCCCCGTAGCGGGGGGGATGTGGATGAGCAGTTCTTC
TRBJ2-7,TRBV12-5,.,.,CASGLVQGGEQYF,TGTGCTAGTGGTTTGGTCCAAGGGGGCGAGCAGTACTTC
TRBJ1-2,TRBV11-2,.,once,CASSPDRDYGYTF,TGTGCCAGCAGCCCGGACAGAGACTATGGCTACACCTTC
TRBJ2-1,TRBV9,.,.,CASSEGDLRRNEQFF,TGTGCCAGCAGCGAGGGGGACTTGCGTCGGAATGAGCAGTTCTTC
TRBJ1-2,TRBV27,TRBD1,.,CASSLRDPTQGVRGYTF,TGTGCCAGCAGTTTGAGGGATCCAACCCAGGGGGTACGTGGCTACACCTTC
TRBJ1-1,TRBV5-6,.,.,CASSLPTQSTEAFF,TGTGCCAGCAGCTTGCCCACTCAATCTACTGAAGCTTTCTTT
TRBJ2-3,TRBV7-2,.,.,CASSPRVGSDTQYF,TGTGCCAGCAGCCCCCGGGTTGGTTCAGATACGCAGTATTTT
TRBJ2-3,TRBV9,.,.,CASSVIWSDTQYF,TGTGCCAGCAGCGTCATTTGGTCGGATACGCAGTATTTT
TRBJ2-3,TRBV5-8,.,once,CASSHRDSTDTQYF,TGTGCCAGCAGTCACAGAGATAGCACAGATACGCAGTATTTT
TRBJ1-2,TRBV28,.,.,CASSLASAGTYGYTF,TGTGCCAGCAGTTTGGCCAGTGCAGGGACCTATGGCTACACCTTC